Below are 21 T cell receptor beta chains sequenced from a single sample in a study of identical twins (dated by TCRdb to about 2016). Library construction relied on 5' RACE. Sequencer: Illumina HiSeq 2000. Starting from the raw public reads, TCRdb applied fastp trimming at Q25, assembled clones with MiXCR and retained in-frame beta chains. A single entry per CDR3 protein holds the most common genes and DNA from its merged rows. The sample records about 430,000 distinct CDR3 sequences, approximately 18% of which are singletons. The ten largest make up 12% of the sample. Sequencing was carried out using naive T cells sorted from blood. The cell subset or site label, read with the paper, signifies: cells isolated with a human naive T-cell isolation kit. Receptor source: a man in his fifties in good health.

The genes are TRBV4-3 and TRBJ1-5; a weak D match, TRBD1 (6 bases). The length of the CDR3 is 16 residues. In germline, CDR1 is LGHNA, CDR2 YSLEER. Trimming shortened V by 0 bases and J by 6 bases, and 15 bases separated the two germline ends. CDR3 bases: TGCGCCAGCAGCCAAGATCAATGGACAGAACTTCAGCCCCAGCATTTT. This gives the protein CASSQDQWTELQPQHF.

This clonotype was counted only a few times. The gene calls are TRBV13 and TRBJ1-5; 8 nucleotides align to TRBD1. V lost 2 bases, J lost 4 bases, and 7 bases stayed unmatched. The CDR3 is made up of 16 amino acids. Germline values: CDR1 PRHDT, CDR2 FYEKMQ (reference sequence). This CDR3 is CASSLRTGRGNQPQHF. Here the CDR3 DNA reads TGTGCCAGCAGCTTAAGGACAGGGAGGGGTAATCAGCCCCAGCATTTT.

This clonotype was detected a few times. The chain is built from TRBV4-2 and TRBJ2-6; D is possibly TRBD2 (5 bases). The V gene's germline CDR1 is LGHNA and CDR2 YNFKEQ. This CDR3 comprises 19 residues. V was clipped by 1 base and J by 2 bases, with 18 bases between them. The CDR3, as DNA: TGTGCCAGCAGCCAAGGTCGGAGGTTTGCTTCGACTGGGGCCAACGTCCTGACTTTC. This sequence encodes CASSQGRRFASTGANVLTF.

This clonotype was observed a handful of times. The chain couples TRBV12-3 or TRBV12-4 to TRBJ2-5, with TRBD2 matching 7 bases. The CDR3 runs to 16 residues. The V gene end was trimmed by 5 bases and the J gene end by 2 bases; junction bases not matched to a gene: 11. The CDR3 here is CASSPPRASGQETQYF. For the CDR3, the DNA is TGTGCCAGCAGTCCTCCCCGGGCTAGCGGTCAAGAGACCCAGTACTTC.

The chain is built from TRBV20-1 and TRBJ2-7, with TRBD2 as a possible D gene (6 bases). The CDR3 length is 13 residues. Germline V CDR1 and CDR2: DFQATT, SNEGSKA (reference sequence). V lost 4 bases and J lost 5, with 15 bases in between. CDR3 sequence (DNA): TGCAGTGCTAATCCTAGTCCGGGGGACGAGCAGTACTTC. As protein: CSANPSPGDEQYF.

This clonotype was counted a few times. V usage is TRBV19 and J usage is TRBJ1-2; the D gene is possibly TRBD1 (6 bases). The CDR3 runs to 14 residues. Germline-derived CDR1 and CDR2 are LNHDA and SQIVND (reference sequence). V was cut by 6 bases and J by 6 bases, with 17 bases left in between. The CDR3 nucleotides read TGTGCCAGTAGCAAACAGGGAAAAAGGGATGGCTACACCTTC. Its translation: CASSKQGKRDGYTF.

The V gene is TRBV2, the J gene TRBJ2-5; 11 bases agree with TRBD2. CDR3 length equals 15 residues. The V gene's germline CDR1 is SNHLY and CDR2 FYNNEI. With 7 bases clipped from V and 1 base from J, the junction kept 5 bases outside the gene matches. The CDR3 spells CASTSGTSGQETQYF. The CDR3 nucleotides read TGTGCCAGCACCTCCGGGACTAGCGGCCAAGAGACCCAGTACTTC.

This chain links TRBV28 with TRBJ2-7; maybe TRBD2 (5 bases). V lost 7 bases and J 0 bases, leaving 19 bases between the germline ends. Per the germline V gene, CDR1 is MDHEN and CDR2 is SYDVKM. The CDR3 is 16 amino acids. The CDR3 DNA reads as TGTGCCAGCAACCAACGGTGGACTGGATTCTCCTACGAGCAGTACTTC. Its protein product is CASNQRWTGFSYEQYF.

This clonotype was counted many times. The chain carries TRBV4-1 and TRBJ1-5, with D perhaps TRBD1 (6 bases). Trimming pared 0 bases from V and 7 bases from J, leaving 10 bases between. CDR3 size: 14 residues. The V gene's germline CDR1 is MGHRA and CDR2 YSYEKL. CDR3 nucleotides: TGCGCCAGCAGCCAAGAAACAGGGAAGCAGCCCCAGCATTTT. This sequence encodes CASSQETGKQPQHF.

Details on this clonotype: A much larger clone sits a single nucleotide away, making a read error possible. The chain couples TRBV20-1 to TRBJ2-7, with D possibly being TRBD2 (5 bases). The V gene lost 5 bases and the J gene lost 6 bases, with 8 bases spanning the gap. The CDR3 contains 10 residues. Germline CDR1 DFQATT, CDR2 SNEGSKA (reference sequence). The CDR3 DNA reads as TGCAGTGCTCTGGACTTCGAGCAGTACTTC. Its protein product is CSALDFEQYF.

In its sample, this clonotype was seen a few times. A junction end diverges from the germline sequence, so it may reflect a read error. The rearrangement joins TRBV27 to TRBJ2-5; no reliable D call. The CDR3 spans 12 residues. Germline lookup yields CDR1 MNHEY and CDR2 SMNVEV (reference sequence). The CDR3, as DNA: TGTGCCAGCAGTACCATACAAGGGACCCAGTACTTC. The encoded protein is CASSTIQGTQYF.

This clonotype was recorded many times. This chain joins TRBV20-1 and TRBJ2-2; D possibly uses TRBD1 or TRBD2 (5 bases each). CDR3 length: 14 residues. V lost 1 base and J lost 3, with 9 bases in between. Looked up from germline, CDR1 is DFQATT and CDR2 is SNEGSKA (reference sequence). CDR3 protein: CSARGRGDTGELFF. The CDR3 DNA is TGCAGTGCTAGAGGACGGGGCGACACCGGGGAGCTGTTTTTT.

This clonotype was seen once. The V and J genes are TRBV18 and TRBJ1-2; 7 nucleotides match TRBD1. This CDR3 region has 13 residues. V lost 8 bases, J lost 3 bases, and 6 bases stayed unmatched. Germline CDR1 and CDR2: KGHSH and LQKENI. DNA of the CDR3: TGTGCCAGCGCGCGACAGGGTGACTATGGCTACACCTTC. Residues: CASARQGDYGYTF.

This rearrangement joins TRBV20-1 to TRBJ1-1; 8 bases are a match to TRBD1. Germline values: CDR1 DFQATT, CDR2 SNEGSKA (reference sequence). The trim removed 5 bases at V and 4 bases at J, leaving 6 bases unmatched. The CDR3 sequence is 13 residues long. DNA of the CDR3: TGCAGTGCTGCAGGGGGCCTCGGCACTGAAGCTTTCTTT. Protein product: CSAAGGLGTEAFF.

The CDR3 coding sequence is TGTGCCAGCAGCTGGACTGACAATAACTATGGCTACACCTTC. Its translation: CASSWTDNNYGYTF. The chain employs TRBV7-2 and TRBJ1-2; unclear D gene. This CDR3 has 14 amino acids. From germline, CDR1 is SGHTA and CDR2 FQGNSA. Trimming left V 4 bases short and J 1 base short, with 10 bases between.

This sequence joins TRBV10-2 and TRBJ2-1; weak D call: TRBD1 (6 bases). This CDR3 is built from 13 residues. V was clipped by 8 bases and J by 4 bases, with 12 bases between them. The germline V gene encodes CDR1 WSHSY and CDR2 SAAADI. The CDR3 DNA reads TGCGCCAGCCAAGGACAGCTTTACAATGAGCAGTTCTTC. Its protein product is CASQGQLYNEQFF.

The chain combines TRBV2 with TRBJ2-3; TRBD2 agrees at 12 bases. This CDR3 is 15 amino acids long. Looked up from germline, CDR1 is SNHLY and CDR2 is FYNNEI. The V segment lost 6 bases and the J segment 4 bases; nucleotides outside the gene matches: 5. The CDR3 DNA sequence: TGTGCCAGCAGGTTGCTAGCGGGGGGGCCAGATACGCAGTATTTT. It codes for CASRLLAGGPDTQYF.

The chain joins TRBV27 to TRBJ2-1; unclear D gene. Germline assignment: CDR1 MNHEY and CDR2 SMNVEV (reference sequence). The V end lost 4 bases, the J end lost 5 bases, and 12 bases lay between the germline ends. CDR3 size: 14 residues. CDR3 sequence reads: CASSSLSLNNEQFF. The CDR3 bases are TGTGCCAGCAGTTCCTTGAGTCTAAACAATGAGCAGTTCTTC.

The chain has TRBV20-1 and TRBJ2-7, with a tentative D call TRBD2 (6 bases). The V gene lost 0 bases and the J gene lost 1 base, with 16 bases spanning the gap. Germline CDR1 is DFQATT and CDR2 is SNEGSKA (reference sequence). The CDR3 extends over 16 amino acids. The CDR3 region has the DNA TGCAGTGCTAGAGATTCTAGGAGGGGTCTATCCTACGAGCAGTACTTC. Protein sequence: CSARDSRRGLSYEQYF.

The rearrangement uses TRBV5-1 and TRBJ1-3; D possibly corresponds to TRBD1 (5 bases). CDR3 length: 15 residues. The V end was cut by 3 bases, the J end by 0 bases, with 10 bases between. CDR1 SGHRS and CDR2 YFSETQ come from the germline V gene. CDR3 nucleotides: TGCGCCAGCAGCTCCGCTACAGGCTCTGGAAACACCATATATTTT. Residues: CASSSATGSGNTIYF.

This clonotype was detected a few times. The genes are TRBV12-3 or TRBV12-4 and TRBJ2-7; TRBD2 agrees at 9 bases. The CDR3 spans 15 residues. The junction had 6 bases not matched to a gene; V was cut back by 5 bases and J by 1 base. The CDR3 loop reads CASSPVAGESYEQYF. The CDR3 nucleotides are TGTGCCAGCAGTCCAGTAGCGGGGGAGTCCTACGAGCAGTACTTC.